These 6 T cell receptor beta chains originate from one sample sequenced in a study of cytomegalovirus exposure and HLA in healthy donors. The PCR was carried out with 60 Vbeta primers and 13 Jbeta primers. The protocol was immunoSEQ multiplex PCR, while the TCRdb copy is restricted to in-frame clones and leaves out a portion. Found here are 140,000 or so clones, roughly 82% of them singletons; the top ten hold about 3.7%. The sequenced sample was PBMCs. The receptors originated from a male donor in good health and CMV-seronegative.

This sequence joins TRBV5-6 and TRBJ2-7; 8 nucleotides align to TRBD1. V dropped 4 bases and J dropped 3; count of bases not matched to a gene: 9. The CDR3 runs to 15 residues. CDR1 and CDR2 from the germline V gene are SGHDT and YYEEEE. The CDR3 nucleotides read TGTGCCAGCAGCCGACCGGGACAGGCCTTCTACGAGCAGTACTTC. Its protein is CASSRPGQAFYEQYF.

This clone turned up a few times. This chain connects TRBV4-2 to TRBJ1-5; 8 bases line up with TRBD1. The CDR3 runs to 17 residues. With 0 bases clipped from V and 7 bases from J, the junction kept 11 bases outside the gene matches. Germline CDR1 and CDR2: LGHNA and YNFKEQ. This CDR3 reads CASSQDSVDRGGQPQHF. CDR3 nucleotide sequence: TGTGCCAGCAGCCAAGATTCGGTCGACAGGGGAGGGCAGCCCCAGCATTTT.

Concerning this clone: The sample contains more than one DNA sequence encoding this CDR3. This chain links TRBV27 with TRBJ1-1, with 7 nucleotides matching TRBD1. Germline values: CDR1 MNHEY, CDR2 SMNVEV (reference sequence). The V gene end was trimmed by 2 bases and the J gene end by 0 bases; junction bases not matched to a gene: 3. The CDR3 is made up of 15 amino acids. The CDR3 reads CASSLRTGLNTEAFF. In nucleotides, the CDR3 is TGTGCCAGCAGTTTAAGGACAGGACTGAACACTGAAGCTTTCTTT.

This chain connects TRBV28 to TRBJ2-7, with D perhaps matching TRBD2 (6 bases). Trimming removed 3 bases at V and 3 bases at J, with 9 bases between. Germline V gene lookup returns CDR1 MDHEN and CDR2 SYDVKM. This CDR3 contains 13 residues. In nucleotides, the CDR3 is TGTGCCAGCAGTTTGTCTAGCGACTACGAGCAGTACTTC. This sequence encodes CASSLSSDYEQYF. The whole variable domain, remainder taken from reference TRBV28 and TRBJ2-7, is DVKVTQSSRYLVKRTGEKVFLECVQDMDHENMFWYRQDPGLGLRLIYFSYDVKMKEKGDIPEGYSVSREKKERFSLILESASTNQTSMYLCASSLSSDYEQYFGPGTRLTVT.

This rearrangement joins TRBV5-1 to TRBJ1-1, with 10 nucleotides matching TRBD1. This CDR3 contains 13 residues. V gave up 4 bases and J gave up 11 bases; unmatched junction bases: 8. Germline CDR1 SGHRS, CDR2 YFSETQ. The CDR3 nucleotides read TGCGCCAGCAGCGGGGACAGGGGTAGGGAGGCTTTCTTT. It is translated as CASSGDRGREAFF.

The chain recombines TRBV28 with TRBJ1-1; D gene uncertain. The germline V and J ends were trimmed by 5 bases and 0 bases, with 7 bases remaining between them. Germline-derived CDR1 and CDR2 are MDHEN and SYDVKM. The CDR3 is made up of 13 amino acids. The CDR3 spells CASSRRVNTEAFF. CDR3 coding DNA: TGTGCCAGCAGTCGGCGGGTGAACACTGAAGCTTTCTTT.